Each of the 26 T cell receptor beta chains below was sequenced from the same sample in a study of blood T cell repertoires in COVID-19. Libraries were prepared by immunoSEQ multiplex PCR; TCRdb keeps only in-frame clonotypes and omits some of them. Among about 480,000 clones, roughly 85% were seen once, and the ten largest hold approximately 2%. Material for sequencing was PBMCs or T cells enriched from blood (not recorded which). These receptors originate from a young woman with acute COVID-19.

The rearrangement joins TRBV12-3 or TRBV12-4 to TRBJ1-1, with a weak D call TRBD1 (5 bases). Trimming took off 7 bases at V and 4 bases at J, with 10 bases between the two ends. CDR3 length: 12 residues. CDR3 sequence reads: CASTQGSTEAFF. DNA of the CDR3: TGTGCCAGCACTCAGGGAAGCACTGAAGCTTTCTTT.

V is TRBV3-1 (or the pseudogene TRBV3-2) and J is TRBJ1-3, with D hard to call. This CDR3 spans 18 amino acids. From germline, CDR1 is LGHDT and CDR2 YNNKEL (reference sequence). The V end was cut by 4 bases, the J end by 0 bases, with 19 bases between. Here the CDR3 DNA reads TGTGCCAGCAGCCGCGGGTACTCGGGAGTTAGCTCTGGAAACACCATATATTTT. Protein sequence: CASSRGYSGVSSGNTIYF.

The chain joins TRBV7-2 to TRBJ2-1; no firm D call. CDR3 length equals 15 residues. Germline V gives CDR1 SGHTA, CDR2 FQGNSA. Trimming pared 4 bases from V and 0 bases from J, leaving 10 bases between. The CDR3 spells CASSSEVSSYNEQFF. CDR3 nucleotides: TGTGCCAGCAGCTCTGAGGTAAGCTCCTACAATGAGCAGTTCTTC.

The J gene is TRBJ2-2, the V gene TRBV2, with 7 positions matching TRBD1. This CDR3 is 16 amino acids long. CDR1 and CDR2 (germline): SNHLY, FYNNEI. V was clipped by 7 bases and J by 2 bases; unmatched bases: 10. The CDR3 spells CASTESGTVNTGELFF. CDR3 nucleotide sequence: TGTGCCAGCACGGAGTCCGGGACAGTTAACACCGGGGAGCTGTTTTTT.

This chain uses TRBV4-3 with TRBJ1-1; D is unclear. The CDR3 loop spans 14 amino acids. CDR1 and CDR2 from the germline V gene are LGHNA and YSLEER. V lost 1 base and J lost 1, with 7 bases in between. CDR3 DNA sequence: TGCGCCAGCAGCCAAGGAAGAGAGAACACTGAAGCTTTCTTT. Encoded protein: CASSQGRENTEAFF.

This chain joins TRBV19 and TRBJ2-1, with TRBD2 matching 8 bases. Losses at the gene ends were 6 bases for V and 6 bases for J; bases not matched to a gene: 4. CDR3 length: 13 residues. CDR1 and CDR2 from the germline V gene are LNHDA and SQIVND (reference sequence). This CDR3 reads CASSSGSANEQFF. CDR3 sequence (DNA): TGTGCCAGTAGCAGCGGGAGTGCCAATGAGCAGTTCTTC.

The chain employs TRBV7-9 and TRBJ1-6; the D is unclear. CDR1 and CDR2 from the germline V gene are SEHNR and FQNEAQ (reference sequence). The CDR3 has 13 amino acids. Trimming left V 8 bases short and J 7 bases short, with 12 bases between. CDR3: CASVGRINSPLHF. As DNA, the CDR3 is TGTGCCAGCGTTGGGCGAATAAATTCACCCCTCCACTTT.

The genes are TRBV19 and TRBJ1-5, with a possible D match to TRBD1 (5 bases). Trimming removed 3 bases from V and 6 bases from J, with 9 bases in between. The CDR3 runs 13 residues. CDR1 is LNHDA and CDR2 is SQIVND in the germline V gene (reference sequence). CDR3 sequence reads: CASSIGGAQPQHF. As DNA, the CDR3 is TGTGCCAGTAGTATCGGGGGAGCTCAGCCCCAGCATTTT.

This chain connects TRBV20-1 to TRBJ1-2, with unresolved D. This CDR3 has 11 amino acids. V dropped 0 bases and J dropped 5 bases, with 4 bases sitting between them. CDR1 is DFQATT, CDR2 SNEGSKA, per germline (reference sequence). The CDR3, as DNA: TGCAGTGCTAGAGACTTTTATGGCTACACCTTC. Protein: CSARDFYGYTF.

The chain's CDR3 is CASTPGQGIYEQYF. DNA of the CDR3: TGTGCCAGTACCCCGGGACAGGGAATTTACGAGCAGTACTTC. This chain joins TRBV19 and TRBJ2-7; TRBD1 matches 9 bases. Germline lookup yields CDR1 LNHDA and CDR2 SQIVND (reference sequence). J lost 4 bases, V lost 7 bases, and 8 bases had no gene match. CDR3 length: 14 residues.

The rearrangement links TRBV18 to TRBJ2-3; TRBD2 matches 7 bases. The germline V gene encodes CDR1 KGHSH and CDR2 LQKENI. The V segment lost 4 bases and the J segment 0 bases; nucleotides outside the gene matches: 13. CDR3 length: 18 amino acids. CDR3 sequence (DNA): TGTGCCAGCTCACGTCAGGTTCGCGGGGGAAAAAGCACAGATACGCAGTATTTT. It codes for CASSRQVRGGKSTDTQYF.

The chain links TRBV28 to TRBJ2-2; D perhaps matches TRBD2 (5 bases). Per the germline V gene, CDR1 is MDHEN and CDR2 is SYDVKM. Deletions cut 9 bases from V and 2 bases from J, with 16 bases between. The CDR3 is 15 amino acids. CDR3 protein: CASRLDWKNTGELFF. The DNA of the CDR3 is TGTGCCAGTCGCCTGGACTGGAAAAACACCGGGGAGCTGTTTTTT. The entire variable domain, with the rest obtained from reference TRBV28 and TRBJ2-2, is as follows: DVKVTQSSRYLVKRTGEKVFLECVQDMDHENMFWYRQDPGLGLRLIYFSYDVKMKEKGDIPEGYSVSREKKERFSLILESASTNQTSMYLCASRLDWKNTGELFFGEGSRLTVL.

CDR3 DNA sequence: TGTGCCAGCAGCCCTTGGACAGGGGACGCCAAAAACATTCAGTACTTC. It specifies CASSPWTGDAKNIQYF. The chain links TRBV21-1 to TRBJ2-4; the table's D gene call, TRBD1, was not cross checked with the DNA. TRBV21-1 is noted as a pseudogene. The CDR3 sequence is 16 residues long.

The chain uses TRBV28 and TRBJ2-1; TRBD2 is a possible D gene (5 bases). The germline V gene has CDR1 MDHEN and CDR2 SYDVKM. The germline V and J ends were trimmed by 9 bases and 6 bases, with 15 bases remaining between them. The CDR3 totals 13 residues. CDR3 bases: TGTGCCAGTGAGACCCACGCGGGCAATGAGCAGTTCTTC. Amino acid sequence: CASETHAGNEQFF. Combining the CDR3 with reference TRBV28 and TRBJ2-1 gives the whole variable domain DVKVTQSSRYLVKRTGEKVFLECVQDMDHENMFWYRQDPGLGLRLIYFSYDVKMKEKGDIPEGYSVSREKKERFSLILESASTNQTSMYLCASETHAGNEQFFGPGTRLTVL.

The chain uses TRBV18 and TRBJ2-7; 10 nucleotides agree with TRBD1. Trimming cost V 5 bases and J 4 bases; bases outside gene matches: 5. Germline lookup yields CDR1 KGHSH and CDR2 LQKENI. The CDR3 covers 14 residues. The CDR3 loop is CASSEGQGVYEQYF. CDR3 sequence (DNA): TGTGCCAGCTCAGAAGGACAGGGGGTTTACGAGCAGTACTTC. The full variable domain, completed using reference TRBV18 and TRBJ2-7, is NAGVMQNPRHLVRRRGQEARLRCSPMKGHSHVYWYRQLPEEGLKFMVYLQKENIIDESGMPKERFSAEFPKEGPSILRIQQVVRGDSAAYFCASSEGQGVYEQYFGPGTRLTVT.

The chain carries TRBV20-1 and TRBJ2-3; 7 nucleotides match TRBD1. This CDR3 contains 16 residues. Trimming took 3 bases from V and 4 from J; bases not matched to a gene: 13. CDR1 DFQATT and CDR2 SNEGSKA come from the germline V gene (reference sequence). CDR3 in DNA: TGCAGTGCTAGTCAGGCTTACAGGGGCAGGGCAGATACGCAGTATTTT. Translation: CSASQAYRGRADTQYF.

The rearrangement links TRBV18 to TRBJ2-3; TRBD1 aligns across 10 bases. In germline, CDR1 is KGHSH, CDR2 LQKENI. Trimming removed 3 bases from V and 8 bases from J; junction bases left unmatched: 5. This CDR3 is 14 amino acids long. Here the CDR3 reads CASSPDRGSGTQYF. The CDR3 DNA is TGTGCCAGCTCACCGGACAGGGGGAGCGGTACGCAGTATTTT.

The chain uses TRBV7-3 and TRBJ1-2; 8 positions match TRBD1. Trimming removed 5 bases from V and 6 bases from J; junction bases left unmatched: 2. The V gene's germline CDR1 is SGHTA and CDR2 FQGTGA. The CDR3 is made up of 12 amino acids. Here the CDR3 DNA reads TGTGCCAGCAGCAAACAGGGGGATGGCTACACCTTC. Translating it yields CASSKQGDGYTF. Using reference TRBV7-3 and TRBJ1-2 for the parts outside the CDR3, the full variable domain is GAGVSQTPSNKVTEKGKYVELRCDPISGHTALYWYRQSLGQGPEFLIYFQGTGAADDSGLPNDRFFAVRPEGSVSTLKIQRTERGDSAVYLCASSKQGDGYTFGSGTRLTVV.

This sequence joins TRBV30 and TRBJ1-1; 10 nucleotides match TRBD1. The junction had 3 bases not matched to a gene; V was cut back by 7 bases and J by 7 bases. The CDR3 has 11 residues. The germline gives CDR1 GTSNPN, CDR2 SVGIG (reference sequence). For the CDR3, the DNA is TGTGCCTCGAGGACAGGGGGTGAAGCTTTCTTT. This translates into CASRTGGEAFF.

This chain connects TRBV7-2 to TRBJ1-4; D perhaps matches TRBD1 (6 bases). The germline gives CDR1 SGHTA, CDR2 FQGNSA. V was cut by 4 bases and J by 0 bases, with 12 bases left in between. This CDR3 contains 16 residues. In DNA form, the CDR3 reads TGTGCCAGCAGCTGGGCGTGGACAGCAACTAATGAAAAACTGTTTTTT. Residues: CASSWAWTATNEKLFF.

J is TRBJ1-4 and V is TRBV5-4; D may be TRBD1 (5 bases). CDR1 and CDR2 (germline): SGHNT, YYREEE (reference sequence). The CDR3 is 16 residues long. Trimming removed 0 bases at V and 8 bases at J, with 17 bases between. In nucleotides, the CDR3 is TGTGCCAGCAGCTTGGACGGGGGGGAAGGCTTCGAAAAACTGTTTTTT. Translation gives CASSLDGGEGFEKLFF.

The chain couples TRBV30 to TRBJ2-2; D may be TRBD2 (6 bases). Germline V gives CDR1 GTSNPN, CDR2 SVGIG (reference sequence). V lost 1 base and J lost 7, with 10 bases in between. The CDR3 is 13 residues long. In DNA form, the CDR3 reads TGTGCCTGGAGTGATCTGCGGGACGGGGAGCTGTTTTTT. Residues: CAWSDLRDGELFF.

The chain combines TRBV5-4 with TRBJ1-4; D might be TRBD1 (6 bases). V lost 4 bases to trimming and J lost 8 bases, with 15 bases between them. In germline, CDR1 is SGHNT, CDR2 YYREEE (reference sequence). The CDR3 spans 14 residues. The CDR3 DNA reads as TGTGCCAGCAGCCACGGGGGGCAGGACGAAAAACTGTTTTTT. The encoded protein is CASSHGGQDEKLFF. Full variable domain (missing parts from reference TRBV5-4 and TRBJ1-4): ETGVTQSPTHLIKTRGQQVTLRCSSQSGHNTVSWYQQALGQGPQFIFQYYREEENGRGNFPPRFSGLQFPNYSSELNVNALELDDSALYLCASSHGGQDEKLFFGSGTQLSVL.

The chain joins TRBV12-3 or TRBV12-4 to TRBJ2-5; weak D call: TRBD1 (6 bases). V lost 3 bases and J 5 bases, leaving 10 bases between the germline ends. The CDR3 sequence is 13 residues long. The DNA for the CDR3 is TGTGCCAGCAGTTTGACAGGTTCGGAGACCCAGTACTTC. Its protein product is CASSLTGSETQYF.

CDR3 residues: CASSQGQGLYYGYTF. CDR3 DNA: TGTGCCAGCAGCCAAGGACAGGGATTGTACTATGGCTACACCTTC. The V and J genes are TRBV14 and TRBJ1-2, with 7 bases that match TRBD1. V lost 1 base and J lost 3; bases outside the gene matches: 5. Germline values: CDR1 SGHDN, CDR2 FVKESK. This CDR3 has 15 amino acids.

The CDR3, as DNA: TGTGCCAGCTCGGGGTCGGCCAATCAGCCCCAGCATTTT. Translated: CASSGSANQPQHF. The gene calls are TRBV2 and TRBJ1-5; D uncertain. Germline V gene lookup returns CDR1 SNHLY and CDR2 FYNNEI. CDR3 size: 13 residues. The V end lost 8 bases, the J end lost 3 bases, and 11 bases lay between the germline ends.